What follows are 28 T cell receptor beta chains derived from one specimen sequenced in a study of blood T cell repertoires in COVID-19. The assay was immunoSEQ multiplex PCR, and TCRdb's table has in-frame clones only and misses some. This table holds 95,000 to 150,000 clones, 80% found once. The specimen was peripheral blood. The receptors originated from a man between 60 and 75 years old with active or convalescent COVID-19.

The chain employs TRBV5-1 and TRBJ2-3; perhaps TRBD2 as D (6 bases). V lost 4 bases, J lost 4 bases, and 13 bases lay in between. The CDR3 runs to 14 residues. Per germline, CDR1 SGHRS and CDR2 YFSETQ. CDR3 residues: CASSGDWAPDTQYF. The CDR3 nucleotides are TGCGCCAGCAGCGGGGACTGGGCCCCAGATACGCAGTATTTT. Full variable domain (remainder filled in from reference TRBV5-1 and TRBJ2-3): KAGVTQTPRYLIKTRGQQVTLSCSPISGHRSVSWYQQTPGQGLQFLFEYFSETQRNKGNFPGRFSGRQFSNSRSEMNVSTLELGDSALYLCASSGDWAPDTQYFGPGTRLTVL.

The rearrangement joins TRBV9 to TRBJ2-3, with D uncertain. CDR3 length: 14 residues. The germline CDR1 and CDR2 sequences are SGDLS and YYNGEE. Trimming pared 7 bases from V and 0 bases from J, leaving 12 bases between. Written as DNA, the CDR3 is TGTGCCAGCTCGATCTACTCAAGCACAGATACGCAGTATTTT. Translating gives CASSIYSSTDTQYF.

The CDR3 nucleotides read TGTGCCAGCAGCCGGGACAGGTACTCCTACGAGCAGTACTTC. Residues: CASSRDRYSYEQYF. The chain is built from TRBV7-3 and TRBJ2-7; TRBD1 agrees at 8 bases. The germline CDR1 and CDR2 sequences are SGHTA and FQGTGA. The CDR3 has 14 amino acids. The trim removed 5 bases at V and 0 bases at J, leaving 3 bases unmatched. Filled out from reference TRBV7-3 and TRBJ2-7, the complete variable domain reads GAGVSQTPSNKVTEKGKYVELRCDPISGHTALYWYRQSLGQGPEFLIYFQGTGAADDSGLPNDRFFAVRPEGSVSTLKIQRTERGDSAVYLCASSRDRYSYEQYFGPGTRLTVT.

The chain uses TRBV14 and TRBJ2-7; TRBD1 agrees at 7 bases. The V gene's germline CDR1 is SGHDN and CDR2 FVKESK. The CDR3 runs 17 residues. The V segment lost 3 bases and the J segment 4 bases; nucleotides outside the gene matches: 15. In nucleotides, the CDR3 is TGTGCCAGCAGCCAGCGTATCGGGACAGCGGAGACTTACGAGCAGTACTTC. Amino acid sequence: CASSQRIGTAETYEQYF.

The rearrangement joins TRBV5-5 to TRBJ2-4; D perhaps matches TRBD1 (5 bases). The CDR3 is made up of 14 amino acids. Germline CDR1 is SGHKS and CDR2 is YYEKEE (reference sequence). V lost 6 bases to trimming and J lost 3 bases, with 13 bases between them. The CDR3 nucleotides are TGTGCCAGCAACCCGGCAGACAGCAAAAACATTCAGTACTTC. Translating it yields CASNPADSKNIQYF.

This clone was recorded a few times. The chain carries TRBV28 and TRBJ2-7, with 8 bases fitting TRBD2. The CDR3 covers 17 residues. V was pared by 6 bases and J by 4 bases, with 17 bases of the junction left unmatched. Germline V lookup: CDR1 MDHEN, CDR2 SYDVKM. This CDR3 reads CASSSRAGGRVLYEQYF. The CDR3 DNA reads TGTGCCAGCAGCTCCCGGGCGGGAGGACGCGTCCTTTACGAGCAGTACTTC.

V is TRBV28 and J is TRBJ2-7, with D maybe TRBD2 (6 bases). Germline CDR1 reads MDHEN; CDR2 reads SYDVKM. There are 12 residues in the CDR3. Trimming cost V 6 bases and J 7 bases, with 13 bases left between them. DNA for the CDR3: TGTGCCAGCAGCGCGGGATCGCGGGAGCAGTACTTC. This translates into CASSAGSREQYF. Full variable domain (missing parts from reference TRBV28 and TRBJ2-7): DVKVTQSSRYLVKRTGEKVFLECVQDMDHENMFWYRQDPGLGLRLIYFSYDVKMKEKGDIPEGYSVSREKKERFSLILESASTNQTSMYLCASSAGSREQYFGPGTRLTVT.

V usage is TRBV4-3 and J usage is TRBJ2-2; a possible D gene is TRBD1 (5 bases). The CDR3 runs to 15 residues. V was cut by 0 bases and J by 6 bases, with 11 bases left in between. Germline assignment: CDR1 LGHNA and CDR2 YSLEER. The CDR3 loop is CASSQDDPRAGELFF. The CDR3 nucleotides read TGCGCCAGCAGCCAAGATGATCCCAGGGCCGGGGAGCTGTTTTTT.

The chain combines TRBV7-2 with TRBJ2-2, with D unclear. Germline V gene lookup returns CDR1 SGHTA and CDR2 FQGNSA. This CDR3 contains 13 residues. V was cut by 3 bases and J by 1 base, with 3 bases left in between. The CDR3 DNA reads TGTGCCAGCAGCTTCAGGAACACCGGGGAGCTGTTTTTT. As protein: CASSFRNTGELFF. Using reference TRBV7-2 and TRBJ2-2 for the parts outside the CDR3, the full variable domain is GAGVSQSPSNKVTEKGKDVELRCDPISGHTALYWYRQSLGQGLEFLIYFQGNSAPDKSGLPSDRFSAERTGGSVSTLTIQRTQQEDSAVYLCASSFRNTGELFFGEGSRLTVL.

This clone was found once. V and J are TRBV15 and TRBJ1-5; D perhaps matches TRBD1 (5 bases). V lost 0 bases and J lost 4, with 7 bases in between. This CDR3 is 14 amino acids long. CDR1 is LNHNV, CDR2 YYDKDF, per germline (reference sequence). DNA for the CDR3: TGTGCCACCAGCAGAGATCGGGGGAATCAGCCCCAGCATTTT. It translates to CATSRDRGNQPQHF.

This clone has ten or more counts. The chain uses TRBV14 and TRBJ1-4; the D is unclear. This CDR3 region has 15 residues. CDR1 SGHDN and CDR2 FVKESK come from the germline V gene. Trimming left V 0 bases short and J 8 bases short, with 13 bases between. The CDR3 here is CASSQDLRHGEKLFF. The CDR3 DNA is TGTGCCAGCAGCCAAGATCTCAGGCACGGCGAAAAACTGTTTTTT. The variable domain in full, with the rest retrieved from reference TRBV14 and TRBJ1-4, is EAGVTQFPSHSVIEKGQTVTLRCDPISGHDNLYWYRRVMGKEIKFLLHFVKESKQDESGMPNNRFLAERTGGTYSTLKVQPAELEDSGVYFCASSQDLRHGEKLFFGSGTQLSVL.

The rearrangement joins TRBV5-4 to TRBJ2-3; no definite D call. V lost 4 bases and J lost 1, with 16 bases in between. Germline loops: CDR1 SGHNT, CDR2 YYREEE (reference sequence). CDR3 length equals 16 residues. CDR3 in DNA: TGTGCCAGCAGCCCGTCCCCGGGTCCGCGCACAGATACGCAGTATTTT. This encodes CASSPSPGPRTDTQYF.

The chain uses TRBV21-1 and TRBJ1-3; TRBD1, the table's D call, lacks a check against the DNA. TRBV21-1 is recorded as a pseudogene. This CDR3 has 15 amino acids. DNA for the CDR3: TGTGCCAGCAGCACCCACAGGGGGAGTGGAAACACCATATATTTT. It is translated as CASSTHRGSGNTIYF.

The rearrangement joins TRBV2 to TRBJ2-1; 7 nucleotides agree with TRBD2. CDR3 size: 18 residues. The germline V gene encodes CDR1 SNHLY and CDR2 FYNNEI. Trimming took 1 base from V and 5 from J; bases not matched to a gene: 14. The CDR3 is CASSEDGGAGAWNNEQFF. CDR3 DNA: TGTGCCAGCAGTGAAGACGGTGGGGCGGGAGCGTGGAACAATGAGCAGTTCTTC.

This clone was seen a handful of times. The V gene is TRBV6-1, the J gene TRBJ2-4, with TRBD1 identical over 9 bases. Germline V gives CDR1 MNHNS, CDR2 SASEGT. V shed 3 bases, J shed 9 bases, and the junction held 3 bases outside the gene matches. This CDR3 contains 13 residues. In DNA form, the CDR3 reads TGTGCCAGCAGTGAGTTACAGGGGGCCATTCAGTACTTC. This gives the protein CASSELQGAIQYF.

The V and J genes are TRBV7-9 and TRBJ1-2; D is unresolved. CDR3 length equals 14 residues. V lost 0 bases, J lost 8 bases, and 13 bases lay in between. Per the germline V gene, CDR1 is SEHNR and CDR2 is FQNEAQ (reference sequence). CDR3 coding DNA: TGTGCCAGCAGCTTAGCGATGTACCCTGAGGGCTACACCTTC. Amino acid sequence: CASSLAMYPEGYTF.

This clone was seen once. V usage is TRBV5-4 and J usage is TRBJ2-5; 7 bases line up with TRBD1. There are 13 residues in the CDR3. CDR1 is SGHNT and CDR2 is YYREEE in the germline V gene (reference sequence). Losses at the gene ends were 2 bases for V and 5 bases for J; bases not matched to a gene: 3. The CDR3 region has the DNA TGTGCCAGCAGCTTAACAGGGGTTGAGACCCAGTACTTC. Translating gives CASSLTGVETQYF.

This chain uses TRBV2 with TRBJ1-4; 7 bases are a match to TRBD1. The CDR3 has 16 residues. J was trimmed by 5 bases and V by 8 bases; bases with no gene match: 14. Germline V gene lookup returns CDR1 SNHLY and CDR2 FYNNEI. The CDR3 coding sequence is TGTGCCAGCGCTAGGGGGGACAGTCCCGGAAATGAAAAACTGTTTTTT. Translation gives CASARGDSPGNEKLFF.

The chain recombines TRBV19 with TRBJ2-7; tentatively, D is TRBD2 (6 bases). The germline V and J ends were trimmed by 3 bases and 1 base, with 7 bases remaining between them. The germline V gene has CDR1 LNHDA and CDR2 SQIVND (reference sequence). The CDR3 totals 13 residues. CDR3 DNA sequence: TGTGCCAGTAGTATTCGGGAGTCCTACGAGCAGTACTTC. Encoded protein: CASSIRESYEQYF.

The V call is TRBV3-1 (or the pseudogene TRBV3-2), the J call TRBJ2-3; 7 nucleotides match TRBD1. The CDR3 runs 14 residues. V was clipped by 2 bases and J by 6 bases; unmatched bases: 5. Germline lookup yields CDR1 LGHDT and CDR2 YNNKEL (reference sequence). The CDR3 spells CASSQMKGADTQYF. Written as DNA, the CDR3 is TGTGCCAGCAGCCAAATGAAGGGGGCCGATACGCAGTATTTT.

The chain links TRBV20-1 to TRBJ1-5; D unclear. Trimming removed 3 bases from V and 4 bases from J, with 16 bases in between. CDR3 length: 15 residues. From germline, CDR1 is DFQATT and CDR2 SNEGSKA (reference sequence). CDR3 sequence reads: CSASFGMVSNQPQHF. The CDR3 bases are TGCAGTGCTAGTTTCGGGATGGTCAGTAATCAGCCCCAGCATTTT.

The rearrangement uses TRBV10-2 and TRBJ2-5; a weak D match, TRBD1 (5 bases). CDR3 size: 14 residues. V dropped 2 bases and J dropped 1 base, with 8 bases sitting between them. CDR1 is WSHSY, CDR2 SAAADI, per germline. This CDR3 reads CASSENDSQETQYF. CDR3 DNA sequence: TGCGCCAGCAGTGAGAATGACAGCCAAGAGACCCAGTACTTC.

This rearrangement joins TRBV7-2 to TRBJ1-2, with a tentative D call TRBD1 (6 bases). The CDR3 length is 13 residues. The V gene's germline CDR1 is SGHTA and CDR2 FQGNSA. V was cut by 5 bases and J by 4 bases, with 11 bases left in between. CDR3 amino acids: CASSRGQFYGYTF. CDR3 DNA: TGTGCCAGCAGCCGAGGACAGTTCTATGGCTACACCTTC. Together with reference TRBV7-2 and TRBJ1-2, the CDR3 gives the full variable domain: GAGVSQSPSNKVTEKGKDVELRCDPISGHTALYWYRQSLGQGLEFLIYFQGNSAPDKSGLPSDRFSAERTGGSVSTLTIQRTQQEDSAVYLCASSRGQFYGYTFGSGTRLTVV.

The chain carries TRBV11-2 and TRBJ2-7; no reliable D call. V dropped 4 bases and J dropped 0 bases, with 10 bases sitting between them. Germline CDR1 SGHAT, CDR2 FQNNGV. This CDR3 has 14 residues. This CDR3 reads CASSWRPLSYEQYF. CDR3 bases: TGTGCCAGCAGCTGGCGGCCACTCTCCTACGAGCAGTACTTC.

This clone was seen a few times. J is TRBJ2-1 and V is TRBV28; weak D call: TRBD2 (6 bases). The V gene's germline CDR1 is MDHEN and CDR2 SYDVKM. The V end was cut by 8 bases, the J end by 4 bases, with 12 bases between. CDR3 length equals 13 residues. Written as DNA, the CDR3 is TGTGCCAGCCACGGGAGAGATTACAATGAGCAGTTCTTC. It translates to CASHGRDYNEQFF.

The V gene is TRBV19, the J gene TRBJ2-1, with 9 positions matching TRBD1. J was trimmed by 8 bases and V by 6 bases; bases with no gene match: 5. CDR1 is LNHDA, CDR2 SQIVND, per germline (reference sequence). The CDR3 contains 13 residues. CDR3: CASRRGTGYEQFF. In nucleotides, the CDR3 is TGTGCCAGTAGAAGAGGGACAGGGTATGAGCAGTTCTTC.

This clone was detected once. The J gene is TRBJ1-5, the V gene TRBV24-1; 9 nucleotides align to TRBD1. Germline values: CDR1 KGHDR, CDR2 SFDVKD. V trimming: 4 bases; J trimming: 6 bases; junction bases outside the gene matches: 6. CDR3 size: 15 residues. This CDR3 reads CATSDPGQGSQPQHF. The DNA of the CDR3 is TGTGCCACCAGTGACCCGGGACAGGGAAGTCAGCCCCAGCATTTT.

This clone showed up just a few times. The gene calls are TRBV12-3 or TRBV12-4 and TRBJ2-3, with 13 bases identical to TRBD2. The CDR3 has 11 residues. The V segment lost 3 bases and the J segment 15 bases; nucleotides outside the gene matches: 0. The CDR3 DNA reads as TGTGCCAGCAGTTTGGGACTAGCGGGATATTTT. The encoded protein is CASSLGLAGYF.